These 29 T cell receptor beta chains originate from one sample sequenced in a study of cytomegalovirus exposure and HLA in healthy donors. The study ran its PCR with 60 Vbeta and 13 Jbeta primers. Here immunoSEQ multiplex PCR was the method, and the copy in TCRdb shows in-frame clones only, minus some. The sample has some 42,000 clones; the top ten hold 1% to 1.5%. Sequenced sample: PBMCs. These receptors came from a man aged 25-45 years in good health and CMV-seronegative.

The chain links TRBV30 to TRBJ2-7, with 7 bases that match TRBD2. The ends lost 2 bases at V and 6 bases at J; junction bases unmatched: 7. Germline CDR1 and CDR2: GTSNPN and SVGIG (reference sequence). The CDR3 totals 13 residues. In nucleotides, the CDR3 is TGTGCCTGGAGTCGGGGGGAAATGGGCGAGCAGTACTTC. Encoded protein: CAWSRGEMGEQYF. Using reference TRBV30 and TRBJ2-7 for the parts outside the CDR3, the full variable domain is SQTIHQWPATLVQPVGSPLSLECTVEGTSNPNLYWYRQAAGRGLQLLFYSVGIGQISSEVPQNLSASRPQDRQFILSSKKLLLSDSGFYLCAWSRGEMGEQYFGPGTRLTVT.

The J gene is TRBJ1-2, the V gene TRBV9, with no clear D. The CDR3 consists of 13 residues. Trimming took off 2 bases at V and 3 bases at J, with 8 bases between the two ends. Germline CDR1 and CDR2: SGDLS and YYNGEE. CDR3 loop: CASSVEGHYGYTF. The CDR3 DNA follows: TGTGCCAGCAGCGTTGAGGGCCACTATGGCTACACCTTC.

CDR3 loop: CASSHLTGDEKLFF. In DNA, the CDR3 is TGCGCCAGCAGCCATTTAACAGGGGATGAAAAACTGTTTTTT. V and J are TRBV4-1 and TRBJ1-4; 7 nucleotides line up with TRBD1. The V gene end was trimmed by 3 bases and the J gene end by 6 bases; junction bases not matched to a gene: 4. This CDR3 comprises 14 residues. Germline V gives CDR1 MGHRA, CDR2 YSYEKL.

The chain couples TRBV4-3 to TRBJ2-5; 9 bases fit TRBD2. This CDR3 region has 17 residues. Germline-derived CDR1 and CDR2 are LGHNA and YSLEER. J was trimmed by 5 bases and V by 0 bases; bases with no gene match: 10. The CDR3 here is CASSQDGLAGVVETQYF. The CDR3 DNA is TGCGCCAGCAGCCAAGATGGGTTAGCGGGAGTTGTGGAGACCCAGTACTTC.

This sequence joins TRBV9 and TRBJ1-1, with TRBD1 identical over 7 bases. Germline assignment: CDR1 SGDLS and CDR2 YYNGEE. CDR3 length: 15 amino acids. The ends lost 0 bases at V and 8 bases at J; junction bases unmatched: 10. CDR3 nucleotides: TGTGCCAGCAGCGTAGGCCCCCCTTTACAGGGGGAAGCTTTCTTT. It codes for CASSVGPPLQGEAFF.

The gene calls are TRBV5-6 and TRBJ2-5, with 7 positions matching TRBD1. Germline lookup yields CDR1 SGHDT and CDR2 YYEEEE. This CDR3 comprises 15 residues. J gave up 1 base and V 3 bases, and 6 bases lay outside the gene matches. The CDR3 DNA reads as TGTGCCAGCAGCTCTCGACAGGGAACCCAAGAGACCCAGTACTTC. This codes for CASSSRQGTQETQYF.

Points on this clone: One junction end does not reproduce the germline sequence, and a read error may be involved. The genes are TRBV19 and TRBJ1-2; TRBD1 matches 8 bases. Germline V gene data show CDR1 as LNHDA and CDR2 as SQIVND (reference sequence). The CDR3 is made up of 12 amino acids. This chain's CDR3 is CASSTTSDRVAF. CDR3 coding DNA: TGTGCCAGTAGTACCACTTCGGACAGGGTGGCCTTC.

The chain combines TRBV4-2 with TRBJ1-6; D is perhaps TRBD1 (5 bases). CDR1 is LGHNA and CDR2 is YNFKEQ in the germline V gene. V dropped 0 bases and J dropped 3 bases, with 15 bases sitting between them. The CDR3 sequence is 18 residues long. The CDR3 loop reads CASSQDPGLGDYNSPLHF. The DNA of the CDR3 is TGTGCCAGCAGCCAAGATCCAGGGTTAGGGGACTATAATTCACCCCTCCACTTT.

V gene TRBV11-2 combines with J gene TRBJ2-2; TRBD2 is a possible D gene (5 bases). Trimming pared 11 bases from V and 7 bases from J, leaving 8 bases between. This CDR3 is 10 amino acids long. Germline assignment: CDR1 SGHAT and CDR2 FQNNGV. CDR3 protein: CAEGVGELFF. Written as DNA, the CDR3 is TGTGCCGAGGGAGTCGGGGAGCTGTTTTTT.

This chain connects TRBV6-5 to TRBJ1-3; D might be TRBD1 (6 bases). V was pared by 5 bases and J by 0 bases, with 11 bases between. The CDR3 length is 15 residues. The germline V gene encodes CDR1 MNHEY and CDR2 SVGAGI. CDR3 sequence reads: CASSPGDFSGNTIYF. The CDR3 DNA reads TGTGCCAGCAGTCCAGGGGATTTCTCTGGAAACACCATATATTTT.

The chain carries TRBV5-1 and TRBJ2-7; no reliable D call. From germline, CDR1 is SGHRS and CDR2 YFSETQ. The V end lost 1 base, the J end lost 1 base, and 12 bases lay between the germline ends. The CDR3 contains 15 residues. CDR3 nucleotides: TGCGCCAGCAGCTTGCTTCAGCCAGGTTCCTACGAGCAGTACTTC. The encoded protein is CASSLLQPGSYEQYF.

This chain joins TRBV30 and TRBJ2-5; 9 nucleotides line up with TRBD1. Germline V lookup: CDR1 GTSNPN, CDR2 SVGIG (reference sequence). The CDR3 runs to 13 residues. J gave up 5 bases and V 5 bases, and 6 bases lay outside the gene matches. CDR3 residues: CAWCLQGAETQYF. DNA of the CDR3: TGTGCCTGGTGCCTACAGGGGGCGGAGACCCAGTACTTC.

This chain connects TRBV19 to TRBJ1-1, with D possibly matching TRBD1 (5 bases). CDR1 and CDR2 (germline): LNHDA, SQIVND (reference sequence). The CDR3 length is 16 residues. V was trimmed by 6 bases and J by 6 bases, leaving 23 bases between them. CDR3 in DNA: TGTGCCAGTAGCCCAATAAGGGGCCAGGGCGAGGCTGAAGCTTTCTTT. It is translated as CASSPIRGQGEAEAFF. Full variable domain (rest looked up from reference TRBV19 and TRBJ1-1): DGGITQSPKYLFRKEGQNVTLSCEQNLNHDAMYWYRQDPGQGLRLIYYSQIVNDFQKGDIAEGYSVSREKKESFPLTVTSAQKNPTAFYLCASSPIRGQGEAEAFFGQGTRLTVV.

The rearrangement joins TRBV6-5 to TRBJ2-6, with D unresolved. V lost 6 bases to trimming and J lost 1 base, with 10 bases between them. The germline CDR1 and CDR2 sequences are MNHEY and SVGAGI. The length of the CDR3 is 15 residues. The CDR3 DNA sequence: TGTGCCAGCAGCCCGAGAACGTCTGGGGCCAACGTCCTGACTTTC. This gives the protein CASSPRTSGANVLTF.

V and J are TRBV9 and TRBJ2-1; 7 positions match TRBD2. This CDR3 has 15 amino acids. CDR1 is SGDLS and CDR2 is YYNGEE in the germline V gene. The junction had 5 bases not matched to a gene; V was cut back by 0 bases and J by 5 bases. The CDR3 bases are TGTGCCAGCAGCGTAGTAGGGCGGGAGAACAATGAGCAGTTCTTC. As protein: CASSVVGRENNEQFF.

V gene TRBV7-2 combines with J gene TRBJ2-5; TRBD1 might be the D (5 bases). This CDR3 has 15 amino acids. Germline V lookup: CDR1 SGHTA, CDR2 FQGNSA. The V and J ends lost 0 bases and 4 bases respectively, with 12 bases between them. The CDR3 sequence: CASSLASTALETQYF. CDR3 nucleotide sequence: TGTGCCAGCAGCTTAGCTTCGACAGCTCTAGAGACCCAGTACTTC. The variable domain in full, with the rest retrieved from reference TRBV7-2 and TRBJ2-5, is GAGVSQSPSNKVTEKGKDVELRCDPISGHTALYWYRQSLGQGLEFLIYFQGNSAPDKSGLPSDRFSAERTGGSVSTLTIQRTQQEDSAVYLCASSLASTALETQYFGPGTRLLVL.

V usage is TRBV10-3 and J usage is TRBJ2-7; 8 nucleotides match TRBD2. The CDR3 extends over 12 amino acids. After removal of 6 bases from V and 5 bases from J, the junction contained 3 bases not matched to a gene. Looked up from germline, CDR1 is ENHRY and CDR2 is SYGVKD. As DNA, the CDR3 is TGTGCCATCAGGGGGACTAGTAACGAGCAGTACTTC. It yields the protein CAIRGTSNEQYF.

The J gene is TRBJ1-1, the V gene TRBV9; the D gene is possibly TRBD1 (5 bases). Trimming removed 2 bases at V and 0 bases at J, with 14 bases between. The CDR3 contains 16 residues. Germline V gene data show CDR1 as SGDLS and CDR2 as YYNGEE. CDR3 in DNA: TGTGCCAGCAGCGTGTACAGCGGGACGATGAACACTGAAGCTTTCTTT. Protein sequence: CASSVYSGTMNTEAFF.

The chain couples TRBV25-1 to TRBJ2-5; 9 bases are a match to TRBD1. J was trimmed by 4 bases and V by 0 bases; bases with no gene match: 3. The CDR3 runs 15 residues. The germline gives CDR1 MGHDK, CDR2 SYGVNS. The CDR3 DNA sequence: TGTGCCAGCAGTGAATATGGACAGGGGAGAGAGACCCAGTACTTC. This codes for CASSEYGQGRETQYF.

V gene TRBV5-1 combines with J gene TRBJ2-7, with D tentatively TRBD1 (6 bases). Germline-derived CDR1 and CDR2 are SGHRS and YFSETQ. The CDR3 runs 15 residues. Deletions cut 0 bases from V and 4 bases from J, with 14 bases between. The CDR3 here is CASSLAVGTGYEQYF. The CDR3 DNA is TGCGCCAGCAGCTTGGCCGTCGGTACAGGGTACGAGCAGTACTTC.

The rearrangement uses TRBV30 and TRBJ2-6, with 9 bases matching TRBD1. This CDR3 contains 17 residues. V was clipped by 7 bases and J by 1 base; unmatched bases: 11. CDR1 and CDR2 from the germline V gene are GTSNPN and SVGIG (reference sequence). The CDR3 region is CALTATGGVSGANVLTF. CDR3 nucleotide sequence: TGTGCCTTAACCGCGACAGGGGGAGTATCTGGGGCCAACGTCCTGACTTTC.

This chain joins TRBV6-6 and TRBJ1-2, with 10 bases identical to TRBD1. V was clipped by 9 bases and J by 8 bases; unmatched bases: 9. Germline lookup yields CDR1 MNHNY and CDR2 SVGAGI (reference sequence). This CDR3 region has 13 residues. CDR3 loop: CASTGQGDRGYTF. The CDR3 DNA sequence: TGTGCCAGTACCGGACAGGGGGATAGAGGCTACACCTTC.

The CDR3 is CASSARDSQNSPLHF. The CDR3 DNA follows: TGTGCCAGCAGTGCACGGGACAGTCAGAATTCACCCCTCCACTTT. The rearrangement links TRBV27 to TRBJ1-6, with 7 bases matching TRBD1. CDR1 is MNHEY and CDR2 is SMNVEV in the germline V gene (reference sequence). The CDR3 is made up of 15 amino acids. V lost 5 bases to trimming and J lost 7 bases; unmatched junction nucleotides: 8.

The chain recombines TRBV5-1 with TRBJ2-1; weak D call: TRBD1 (6 bases). Trimming pared 0 bases from V and 7 bases from J, leaving 11 bases between. Germline V gene lookup returns CDR1 SGHRS and CDR2 YFSETQ. CDR3 size: 14 residues. This CDR3 reads CASSLGGTHNEQFF. The CDR3 DNA sequence: TGCGCCAGCAGCTTGGGAGGGACACATAATGAGCAGTTCTTC.

The chain recombines TRBV5-6 with TRBJ2-7; perhaps TRBD2 as D (6 bases). Deletions cut 7 bases from V and 5 bases from J, with 16 bases between. The CDR3 sequence is 13 residues long. Germline CDR1 SGHDT, CDR2 YYEEEE. CDR3 protein: CASRFAGNHEQYF. The CDR3 DNA reads as TGTGCCAGCCGATTTGCGGGAAACCACGAGCAGTACTTC.

CDR3 sequence reads: CASSLRAENTGELFF. CDR3 nucleotides: TGCGCCAGCAGCTTGAGAGCGGAGAACACCGGGGAGCTGTTTTTT. The chain is built from TRBV5-1 and TRBJ2-2; tentative D call: TRBD2 (5 bases). This CDR3 contains 15 residues. In germline, CDR1 is SGHRS, CDR2 YFSETQ. Between the trimmed V and J ends, which lost 1 base and 1 base, there was a span of 8 bases.

The gene calls are TRBV5-1 and TRBJ2-7, with unresolved D. The CDR3 is 14 amino acids. V gave up 3 bases and J gave up 2 bases, with 12 bases separating them. Per germline, CDR1 SGHRS and CDR2 YFSETQ. CDR3 protein: CASSSSPGPYEQYF. The DNA for the CDR3 is TGCGCCAGCAGCTCGTCCCCGGGTCCCTACGAGCAGTACTTC.

This chain joins TRBV30 and TRBJ2-7, with a weak D call TRBD2 (5 bases). Germline V lookup: CDR1 GTSNPN, CDR2 SVGIG (reference sequence). The V end was cut by 4 bases, the J end by 0 bases, with 16 bases between. The CDR3 consists of 15 residues. DNA of the CDR3: TGTGCCTGGACCGTTCGGCGGGTAGCCTCCTACGAGCAGTACTTC. Residues: CAWTVRRVASYEQYF.

V is TRBV5-1 and J is TRBJ2-7; the D gene is possibly TRBD2 (6 bases). The CDR3 totals 14 residues. V lost 0 bases to trimming and J lost 1 base, with 8 bases between them. CDR1 and CDR2 (germline): SGHRS, YFSETQ. The CDR3 DNA is TGCGCCAGCAGCTTGGTCGGGGGATCCTACGAGCAGTACTTC. It translates to CASSLVGGSYEQYF.